The present T cell receptor beta chain was sequenced within a study of shared clonotypes between healthy human individuals. Whole-study results and caveats: Several donors shared roughly 5% of their naive CD4 clonotypes.

Clones were read by immunoSEQ multiplex PCR, and TCRdb kept only the in-frame ones, dropping some. In the table there are about 1 million clones, about three quarters of which are singletons. Notes on this clone: Antigen specificity is unknown.

CDR3 length: 14 amino acids. The V end lost 7 bases, the J end lost 1 base, and 12 bases lay between the germline ends. Germline V CDR1 and CDR2: MNHEY, SVGAGI. The receptor comes from a young man in good health. The chain uses TRBV6-5 and TRBJ2-3; D gene unclear. The sequenced material came from memory CD4+ T cells sorted from blood. Subset specified: CD45RA-negative fraction. The CDR3 protein is CASTSNWGTDTQYF. In DNA, the CDR3 is TGTGCCAGCACTTCCAACTGGGGCACAGATACGCAGTATTTT.